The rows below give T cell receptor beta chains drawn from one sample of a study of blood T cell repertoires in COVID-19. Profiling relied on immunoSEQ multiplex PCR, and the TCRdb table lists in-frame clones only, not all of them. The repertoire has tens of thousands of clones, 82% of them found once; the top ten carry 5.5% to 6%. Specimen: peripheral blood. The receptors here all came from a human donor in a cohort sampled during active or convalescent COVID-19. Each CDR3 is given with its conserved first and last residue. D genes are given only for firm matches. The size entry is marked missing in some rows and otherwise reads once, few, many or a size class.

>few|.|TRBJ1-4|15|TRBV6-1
TGTGCCAGCAGTGATTGGACAGTGACTAATGAAAAACTGTTTTTT
CASSDWTVTNEKLFF
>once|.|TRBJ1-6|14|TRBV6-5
TGTGCCAGCAGTCGACAGGATTCTAATTCACCCCTCCACTTT
CASSRQDSNSPLHF
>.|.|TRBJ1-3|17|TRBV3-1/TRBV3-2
TGTGCCAGCAGCCCCCAAAGCGCAGGGTTGGTTGGAAACACCATATATTTT
CASSPQSAGLVGNTIYF
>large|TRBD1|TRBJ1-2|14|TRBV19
TGTGCCAGTAGCCGGGACAGGGGATTTCTTGGCTACACCTTC
CASSRDRGFLGYTF
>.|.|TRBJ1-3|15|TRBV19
TGTGCCAGTACCCACAGGTCTACCTCTGGAAACACCATATATTTT
CASTHRSTSGNTIYF
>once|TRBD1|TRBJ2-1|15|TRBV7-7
TGTGCTAGCAGTGTACTAGGGACAGGGGACAATGAGCAGTTCTTC
CASSVLGTGDNEQFF
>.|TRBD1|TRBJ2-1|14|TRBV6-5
TGTGCCAGCAGTCCCGGGACAGGGATCAATGAGCAGTTCTTC
CASSPGTGINEQFF
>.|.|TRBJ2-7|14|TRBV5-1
TGCGCCAGCAGCCCGGCGGGACAGACCTACGAGCAGTACTTC
CASSPAGQTYEQYF
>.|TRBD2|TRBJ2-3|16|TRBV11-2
TGTGCCAGCAGCACCGGACTAGCGGGGGCCACAGATACGCAGTATTTT
CASSTGLAGATDTQYF
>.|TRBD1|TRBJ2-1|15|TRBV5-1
TGCGCCAGCAGCTTAGGACAGGGCCCTTACAATGAGCAGTTCTTC
CASSLGQGPYNEQFF
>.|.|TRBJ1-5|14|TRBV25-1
TGTGCCAGCAGTGGTGTCAGTTGGAATCAGCCCCAGCATTTT
CASSGVSWNQPQHF
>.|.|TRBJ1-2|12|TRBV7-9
TGTGCCAGCAGTCCAGGACTTCATGGCTACACCTTC
CASSPGLHGYTF
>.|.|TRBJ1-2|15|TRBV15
TGTGCCACCAGCAGAGATGAGGCAGGGAACTATGGCTACACCTTC
CATSRDEAGNYGYTF
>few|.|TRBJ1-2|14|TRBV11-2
TGTGCCAGCAGCTTAGGCCAGGCCGTCTATGGCTACACCTTC
CASSLGQAVYGYTF
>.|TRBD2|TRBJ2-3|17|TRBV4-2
TGTGCCAGCAGCCAAGATCGCACAGCGGGGGGAGGGGATACGCAGTATTTT
CASSQDRTAGGGDTQYF
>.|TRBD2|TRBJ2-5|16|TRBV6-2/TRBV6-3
TGTGCCAGCAGCGGACTAGCGGGGGGTATCCAAGAGACCCAGTACTTC
CASSGLAGGIQETQYF
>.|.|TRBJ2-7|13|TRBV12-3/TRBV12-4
TGTGCCAGCAGTTTGTCCAGAACCTACGAGCAGTACTTC
CASSLSRTYEQYF
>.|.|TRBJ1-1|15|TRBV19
TGTGCTTGCGTAAAGCGGGGAGGAGGGAACACTGAAGCTTTCTTT
CACVKRGGGNTEAFF
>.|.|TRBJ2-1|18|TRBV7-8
TGTGCCAGCAGCTTAGCCATGGAATGGACATTAGTTAGCAATGAGCAGTTCTTC
CASSLAMEWTLVSNEQFF
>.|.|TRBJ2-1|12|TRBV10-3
TGTGCCATCACAGGGAACCACAATGAGCAGTTCTTC
CAITGNHNEQFF
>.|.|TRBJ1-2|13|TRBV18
TGTGCCAGCTCACCCGACATCTCAGATGGCTACACCTTC
CASSPDISDGYTF
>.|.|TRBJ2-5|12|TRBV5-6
TGTGCCAGCAGCTTAACGCGAGAGACCCAGTACTTC
CASSLTRETQYF
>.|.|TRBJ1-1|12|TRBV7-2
TGTGCCAGCAGCTTACCGGGTGCTGAAGCTTTCTTT
CASSLPGAEAFF
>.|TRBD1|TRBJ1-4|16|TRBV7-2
TGTGCCAGCAGTGAATCCGGGACAGGGCTTAATGAAAAACTGTTTTTT
CASSESGTGLNEKLFF
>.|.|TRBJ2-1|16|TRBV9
TGTGCCAGCAGCGTAGGGGAGGCCACCCCTTTGAATGAGCAGTTCTTC
CASSVGEATPLNEQFF
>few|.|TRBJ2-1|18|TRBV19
TGTGCCAGTAGTATAACGGGTCCGCGGCTCCTCTACTACAATGAGCAGTTCTTC
CASSITGPRLLYYNEQFF
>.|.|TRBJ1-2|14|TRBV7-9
TGTGCCAGCAGCCCAGGACAGACTAACTATGGCTACACCTTC
CASSPGQTNYGYTF
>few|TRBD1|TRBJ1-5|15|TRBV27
TGTGCCAGCAGTCCCAGGACAGGGCGCAATCAGCCCCAGCATTTT
CASSPRTGRNQPQHF
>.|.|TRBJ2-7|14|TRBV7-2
TGTGCCAGCAGCTTGAGCGGAGGCTTCGACGAGCAGTACTTC
CASSLSGGFDEQYF
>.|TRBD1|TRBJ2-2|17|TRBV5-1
TGCGCCAGCAGCTTGGCCCCACAGGGGGCGGGCACCGGGGAGCTGTTTTTT
CASSLAPQGAGTGELFF
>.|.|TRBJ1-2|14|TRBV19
TGTGCCAGTAAGGATTTTGGGGGGAACTATGGCTACACCTTC
CASKDFGGNYGYTF
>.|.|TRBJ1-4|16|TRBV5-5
TGTGCCAGCAGCTTGGCTTGGGGGGACTTTAATGAAAAACTGTTTTTT
CASSLAWGDFNEKLFF
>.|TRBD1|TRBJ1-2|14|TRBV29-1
TGCAGCGTCTCCGGAGGGACAGGGGGCTATGGCTACACCTTC
CSVSGGTGGYGYTF
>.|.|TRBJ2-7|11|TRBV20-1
TGCAGTGGGCAGGTCACCCACGAGCAGTACTTC
CSGQVTHEQYF
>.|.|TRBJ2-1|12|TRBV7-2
TGTGCCAGCAGCTTAGAAACGGGGGAGCAGTTCTTC
CASSLETGEQFF
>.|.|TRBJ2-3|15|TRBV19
TGTGCCAGTAGTATCGCGGTTTCCCGGGCAGATACGCAGTATTTT
CASSIAVSRADTQYF
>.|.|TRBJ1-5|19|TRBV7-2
TGTGCCAGCAGCTCCCGGGGGGATCTCGGGGTTGGCAGCAATCAGCCCCAGCATTTT
CASSSRGDLGVGSNQPQHF
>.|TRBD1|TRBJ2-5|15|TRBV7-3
TGTGCCAGCAGCTCCCTTAGGGGGCCACGGGAGACCCAGTACTTC
CASSSLRGPRETQYF
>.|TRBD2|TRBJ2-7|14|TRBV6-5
TGTGCCAGCAGTCCACTAGCGGCCTCCTACGAGCAGTACTTC
CASSPLAASYEQYF
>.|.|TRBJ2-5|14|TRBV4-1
TGCGCCAGCAGCCAAGAGGCAGTTCAAGAGACCCAGTACTTC
CASSQEAVQETQYF
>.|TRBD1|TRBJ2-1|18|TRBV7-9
TGTGCCAGCAGCTGGTTCCGAGGGACAGGGCGAACCTACAATGAGCAGTTCTTC
CASSWFRGTGRTYNEQFF
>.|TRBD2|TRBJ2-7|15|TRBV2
TGTGCCAGCAGTGCCGAGCGGGGTAGGGCCTACGAGCAGTACTTC
CASSAERGRAYEQYF
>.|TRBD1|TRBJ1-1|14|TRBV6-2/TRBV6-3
TGTGCCAGCAGCAAGGGACAGATGAACACTGAAGCTTTCTTT
CASSKGQMNTEAFF
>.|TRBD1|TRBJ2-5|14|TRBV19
TGTGCCAGTACCCCTTTCGACAGGGCTGGGACCCAGTACTTC
CASTPFDRAGTQYF
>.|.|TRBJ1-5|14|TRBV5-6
TGTGCCAGCAGCTTGAGGGGTGGGGCTCAGCCCCAGCATTTT
CASSLRGGAQPQHF
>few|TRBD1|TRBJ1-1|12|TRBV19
TGTGCCAGTAAAGACACAGGGGGTGAAGCTTTCTTT
CASKDTGGEAFF